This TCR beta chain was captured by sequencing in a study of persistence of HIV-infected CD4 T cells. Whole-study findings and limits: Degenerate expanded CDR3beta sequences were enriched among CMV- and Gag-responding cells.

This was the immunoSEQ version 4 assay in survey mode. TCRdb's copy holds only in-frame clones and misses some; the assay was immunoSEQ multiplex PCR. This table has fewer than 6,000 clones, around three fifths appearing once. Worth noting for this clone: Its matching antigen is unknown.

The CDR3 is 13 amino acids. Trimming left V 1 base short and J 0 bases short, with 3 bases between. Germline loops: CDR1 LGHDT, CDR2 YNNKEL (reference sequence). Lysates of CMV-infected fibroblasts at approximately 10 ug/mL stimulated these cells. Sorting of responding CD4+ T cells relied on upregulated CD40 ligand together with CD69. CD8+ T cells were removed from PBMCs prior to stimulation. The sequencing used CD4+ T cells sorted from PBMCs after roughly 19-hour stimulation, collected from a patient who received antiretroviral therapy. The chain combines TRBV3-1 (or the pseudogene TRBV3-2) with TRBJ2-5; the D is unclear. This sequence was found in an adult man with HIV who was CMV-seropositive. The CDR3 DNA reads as TGTGCCAGCAGCCAAGTGGACCAAGAGACCCAGTACTTC. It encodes CASSQVDQETQYF.